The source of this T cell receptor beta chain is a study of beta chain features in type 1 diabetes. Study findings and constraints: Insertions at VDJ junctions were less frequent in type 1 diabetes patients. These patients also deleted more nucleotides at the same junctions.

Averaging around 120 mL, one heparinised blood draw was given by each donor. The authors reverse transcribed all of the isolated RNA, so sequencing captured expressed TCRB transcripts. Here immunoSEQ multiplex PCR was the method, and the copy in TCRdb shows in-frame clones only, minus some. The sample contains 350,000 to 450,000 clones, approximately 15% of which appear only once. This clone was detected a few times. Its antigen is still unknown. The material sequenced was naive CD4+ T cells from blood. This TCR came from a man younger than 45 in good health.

The CDR3 DNA follows: TGTGCCTGGATGGAGGGCCTCTCTGGAAACACCATATATTTT. The encoded protein is CAWMEGLSGNTIYF. This chain joins TRBV30 and TRBJ1-3, with no clear D. CDR1 GTSNPN and CDR2 SVGIG come from the germline V gene (reference sequence). The V gene lost 4 bases and the J gene lost 0 bases, with 10 bases spanning the gap. The length of the CDR3 is 14 residues. The variable domain in full, completed from reference TRBV30 and TRBJ1-3, reads SQTIHQWPATLVQPVGSPLSLECTVEGTSNPNLYWYRQAAGRGLQLLFYSVGIGQISSEVPQNLSASRPQDRQFILSSKKLLLSDSGFYLCAWMEGLSGNTIYFGEGSWLTVV.